These T cell receptor beta chains were read from a single sample in a study of PD-L1 blockade in urothelial cancer. Method: immunoSEQ multiplex PCR; TCRdb's copy keeps in-frame clones and lacks some. The data hold about 51,000 clones, with around nine tenths observed a single time. The sample in question was PBMCs, obtained around atezolizumab (anti-PD-L1) treatment. Source of these receptors: a man between 60 and 75 years old with urothelial cancer. CDR3s include the opening cysteine and the closing phenylalanine or tryptophan. Fields, in order: V gene, J gene, D gene, clone size, CDR3 DNA, CDR3 protein. A D gene is named only where the DNA matches it firmly. Not all rows give a size; the values are once, few, many and, for expanded clones, a class.

TRBV7-2	TRBJ2-7	TRBD2	NA	TGTGCCAGCAGCTTGTGGACTAGCGGTTCCTACGAGCAGTACTTC	CASSLWTSGSYEQYF
TRBV11-2	TRBJ2-2	NA	NA	TGTGCCAGCAGCTTAGGGCTGGGCCAGAACACCGGGGAGCTGTTTTTT	CASSLGLGQNTGELFF
TRBV6-6	TRBJ1-4	TRBD1	NA	TGTGCCAGCAGGCCTAGCACACAGGGGGCGCGTGAAAAACTGTTTTTT	CASRPSTQGAREKLFF
TRBV5-1	TRBJ2-3	TRBD1	NA	TGCGCCAGCAGCTTACAGGGGGCGAACCCAGATACGCAGTATTTT	CASSLQGANPDTQYF
TRBV6-1	TRBJ2-7	TRBD2	NA	TGTGCCAGCAGTGAAGGGGGTGGGGGGGGCTCCTACGAGCAGTACTTC	CASSEGGGGGSYEQYF
TRBV7-8	TRBJ2-7	NA	NA	TGTGCCAGCAGCTTACCAGGGGGGTTGGGCGAGCAGTACTTC	CASSLPGGLGEQYF
TRBV5-1	TRBJ2-1	NA	NA	TGCGCCAGCAGCTTGGGACAGTCCTACAATGAGCAGTTCTTC	CASSLGQSYNEQFF
TRBV21-1	TRBJ1-5	NA	NA	NA	CASAYPWVAGGNQPQHF
TRBV9	TRBJ2-2	NA	NA	TGTGCCAGCAGCGTATCTTCGGGAGATACCGGGGAGCTGTTTTTT	CASSVSSGDTGELFF
TRBV6-5	TRBJ2-1	NA	once	TGTGCCAGCAGTTACTCTGCGGGGTCCTACAATGAGCAGTTCTTC	CASSYSAGSYNEQFF
TRBV18	TRBJ1-1	NA	NA	TGTGCCAGCTCACCTAGGGAGTTGGCTGAAGCTTTCTTT	CASSPRELAEAFF
TRBV11-2	TRBJ2-2	TRBD1	NA	TGTGCCAGCAGCCCCGGACAGGGGGCGTTCGGGGAGCTGTTTTTT	CASSPGQGAFGELFF
TRBV7-2	TRBJ1-3	TRBD1	NA	TGTGCCAGCAGCTTGATTGGGACAGTTCTCTCTGGAAACACCATATATTTT	CASSLIGTVLSGNTIYF
TRBV5-1	TRBJ1-5	NA	NA	TGCGCCAGCAGCTCAGGGATATCTAGCAATCAGCCCCAGCATTTT	CASSSGISSNQPQHF
TRBV5-8	TRBJ1-5	TRBD1	NA	TGTGCCAGCAGCCTCCGGGACAGGGTACGACAGCCCCAGCATTTT	CASSLRDRVRQPQHF
TRBV2	TRBJ1-5	TRBD1	few	TGTGCCAGCAGTGACAGGGGGATTCAGCCCCAGCATTTT	CASSDRGIQPQHF
TRBV7-8	TRBJ2-7	NA	NA	TGTGCCAGCAGCTTTTCAATAGCGGACCCCTACGAGCAGTACTTC	CASSFSIADPYEQYF
TRBV12-5	TRBJ1-1	TRBD1	NA	TGTGCTAGTGGTTTGGCCCGGGACAGGGGGCGCGGTACTGAAGCTTTCTTT	CASGLARDRGRGTEAFF
TRBV11-2	TRBJ2-3	TRBD2	NA	TGTGCCAGCAGCTTTGGGACTAGCGGGAGGAGGGGCACAGATACGCAGTATTTT	CASSFGTSGRRGTDTQYF
TRBV7-2	TRBJ1-6	TRBD1	once	TGTGCCAGCAGCTGGGAACAGGGGGCTAATTCACCCCTCCACTTT	CASSWEQGANSPLHF
TRBV6-6	TRBJ1-5	TRBD1	NA	TGTGCCAGCAGTCCCAGGGGGGAGGGCAATCAGCCCCAGCATTTT	CASSPRGEGNQPQHF
TRBV9	TRBJ2-2	NA	NA	TGTGCCAGCAGCGTAGTTCAGGGTCTGAACGGGGAGCTGTTTTTT	CASSVVQGLNGELFF
TRBV19	TRBJ2-7	TRBD1	NA	TGTGCCAGTAGCCCATCGACAGGGGGCTGGGAGCAGTACTTC	CASSPSTGGWEQYF
TRBV28	TRBJ2-7	NA	few	TGTGCCAGCAGACACTCTCAAGCGCCTCCTTCCTACGAGCAGTACTTC	CASRHSQAPPSYEQYF
TRBV30	TRBJ2-7	TRBD1	NA	TGTGCCTGGAGTGACAGGGGCCGATGGCAGTACTTC	CAWSDRGRWQYF
TRBV15	TRBJ2-4	TRBD1	NA	TGTGCCACCAGCAGGGACAGGGTGAACATTCAGTACTTC	CATSRDRVNIQYF
TRBV18	TRBJ2-1	TRBD2	NA	TGTGCCAGCTCACCACCGGGCAGGGCCCCGACTAGCTGGGGTGGCAATGAGCAGTTCTTC	CASSPPGRAPTSWGGNEQFF
TRBV4-1	TRBJ2-7	NA	NA	TGCGCCAGCAGCCGCGCCCAGCTAGAAGAGCAGTACTTC	CASSRAQLEEQYF
TRBV11-2	TRBJ2-2	NA	NA	TGTGCCAGCAGCCCCCGGGGTACCGGGGAGCTGTTTTTT	CASSPRGTGELFF